This T cell receptor beta chain was sequenced during a study of T cells in Graves' hyperthyroidism and ophthalmopathy. Study information: Upon initial diagnosis and before any treatment, peripheral blood was collected.

As for this clonotype: Its matching antigen is unknown.

Cells are PBMCs isolated from roughly 9.2 ml of fresh blood. TCR beta CDR3 sequences were amplified from RNA transcripts. The study used the HTBI primer set for a first-round RT-PCR of the TCR CDR3. One entry per CDR3 protein results from TCRdb running MiXCR on the multiplex PCR reads. The data hold hundreds of thousands of distinct CDR3 sequences, with about 20% observed a single time. Findings and limits, study-wide: In validation, the model predicted ophthalmopathy. These predictions came a median 6.5 months before onset.

Germline-derived CDR1 and CDR2 are MNHEY and SMNVEV (reference sequence). The CDR3 loop spans 14 amino acids. The V gene lost 5 bases and the J gene lost 2 bases, with 12 bases spanning the gap. The sample consisted of blood. The sequence was obtained from a man aged 35-49 years with Graves' ophthalmopathy. The chain links TRBV27 to TRBJ2-5; weak D call: TRBD2 (5 bases). Here the CDR3 reads CASSKRFVQETQYF. CDR3 sequence (DNA): TGTGCCAGCAGTAAGCGGTTCGTTCAAGAGACCCAGTACTTC.